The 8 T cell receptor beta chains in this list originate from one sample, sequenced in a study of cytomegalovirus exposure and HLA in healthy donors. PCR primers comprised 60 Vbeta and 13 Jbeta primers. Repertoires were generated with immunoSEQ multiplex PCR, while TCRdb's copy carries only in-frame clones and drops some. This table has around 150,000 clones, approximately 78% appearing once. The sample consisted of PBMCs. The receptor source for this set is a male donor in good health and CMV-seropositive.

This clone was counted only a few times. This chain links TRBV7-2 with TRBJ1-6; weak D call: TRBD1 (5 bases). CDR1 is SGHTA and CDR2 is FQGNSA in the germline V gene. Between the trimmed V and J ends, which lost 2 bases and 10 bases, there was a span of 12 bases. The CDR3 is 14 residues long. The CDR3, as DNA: TGTGCCAGCAGCTTACGGCAGGGAAAATCACCCCTCCACTTT. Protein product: CASSLRQGKSPLHF.

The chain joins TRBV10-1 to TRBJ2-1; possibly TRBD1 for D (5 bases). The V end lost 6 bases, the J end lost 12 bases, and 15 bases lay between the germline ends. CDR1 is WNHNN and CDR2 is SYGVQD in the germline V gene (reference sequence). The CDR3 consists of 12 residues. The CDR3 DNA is TGCGCCAGCAGCCCAGGGCTATTTGGGCAGTTCTTC. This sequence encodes CASSPGLFGQFF.

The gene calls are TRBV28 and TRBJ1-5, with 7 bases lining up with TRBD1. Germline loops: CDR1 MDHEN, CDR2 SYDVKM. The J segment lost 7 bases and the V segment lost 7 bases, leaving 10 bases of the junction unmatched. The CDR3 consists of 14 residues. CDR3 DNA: TGTGCCAGCAATGGCGGAGGGGGCAGCCAGCCCCAGCATTTT. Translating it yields CASNGGGGSQPQHF. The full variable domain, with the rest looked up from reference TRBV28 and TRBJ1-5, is DVKVTQSSRYLVKRTGEKVFLECVQDMDHENMFWYRQDPGLGLRLIYFSYDVKMKEKGDIPEGYSVSREKKERFSLILESASTNQTSMYLCASNGGGGSQPQHFGDGTRLSIL.

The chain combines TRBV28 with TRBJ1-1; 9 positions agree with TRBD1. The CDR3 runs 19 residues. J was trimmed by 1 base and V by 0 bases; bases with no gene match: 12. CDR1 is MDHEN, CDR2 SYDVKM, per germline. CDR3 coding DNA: TGTGCCAGCAGTTTATGGTGGAGGGGGACAGGGATATGGAACACTGAAGCTTTCTTT. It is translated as CASSLWWRGTGIWNTEAFF.

CDR3 protein: CASSARLAVNTGELFF. CDR3 sequence (DNA): TGTGCCAGCAGCGCCCGACTAGCGGTGAACACCGGGGAGCTGTTTTTT. The rearrangement joins TRBV9 to TRBJ2-2, with TRBD2 matching over 9 bases. Per germline, CDR1 SGDLS and CDR2 YYNGEE. The CDR3 runs to 16 residues. Trimming at V came to 3 bases and at J to 1 base, leaving 4 bases not matched to a gene.

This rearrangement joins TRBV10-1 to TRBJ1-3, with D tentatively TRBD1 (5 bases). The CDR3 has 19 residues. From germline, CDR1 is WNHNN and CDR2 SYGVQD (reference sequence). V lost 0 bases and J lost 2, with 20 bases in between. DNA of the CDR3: TGCGCCAGCAGTGAGTCGAGGCCGGGAGAGACGGGACCTGGAAACACCATATATTTT. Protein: CASSESRPGETGPGNTIYF.

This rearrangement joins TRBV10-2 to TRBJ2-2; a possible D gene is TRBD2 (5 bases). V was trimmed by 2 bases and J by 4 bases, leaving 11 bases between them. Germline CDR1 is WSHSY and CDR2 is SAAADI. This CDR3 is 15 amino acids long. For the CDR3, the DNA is TGCGCCAGCAGTGAGACTAGTGTGCCCACCGGGGAGCTGTTTTTT. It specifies CASSETSVPTGELFF.

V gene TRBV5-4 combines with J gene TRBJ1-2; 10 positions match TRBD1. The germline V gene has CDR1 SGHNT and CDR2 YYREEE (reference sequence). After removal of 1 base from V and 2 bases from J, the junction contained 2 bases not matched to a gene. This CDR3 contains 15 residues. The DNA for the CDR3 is TGTGCCAGCAGCTTGAGGGACAGGGGAAACTATGGCTACACCTTC. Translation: CASSLRDRGNYGYTF.